What follows are 23 T cell receptor beta chains derived from one specimen sequenced in a study of blood T cell repertoires in COVID-19. Sequenced by immunoSEQ multiplex PCR; TCRdb stores in-frame clones only, minus some. Of approximately 200,000 clones listed, about 80% are singletons. The source material was peripheral blood. These receptors originate from a woman in her sixties or seventies with acute or convalescent COVID-19.

This sequence joins TRBV6-6 and TRBJ1-4; 7 bases line up with TRBD1. CDR1 MNHNY and CDR2 SVGAGI come from the germline V gene (reference sequence). With 2 bases clipped from V and 8 bases from J, the junction kept 8 bases outside the gene matches. The CDR3 runs to 15 residues. The DNA of the CDR3 is TGTGCCAGCAGTTACCCGGCCAGGGGGGTCGAAAAACTGTTTTTT. Residues: CASSYPARGVEKLFF.

In its sample, this clone was seen a few times. The rearrangement uses TRBV4-2 and TRBJ1-3; a weak D match, TRBD1 (5 bases). V dropped 2 bases and J dropped 0 bases, with 11 bases sitting between them. The CDR3 runs to 16 residues. The germline gives CDR1 LGHNA, CDR2 YNFKEQ. CDR3 nucleotides: TGTGCCAGCAGCCAATACGGACACAGCTCTGGAAACACCATATATTTT. It specifies CASSQYGHSSGNTIYF.

The rearrangement joins TRBV5-4 to TRBJ2-4; the D gene is possibly TRBD2 (5 bases). V was clipped by 2 bases and J by 0 bases, with 12 bases between them. Per germline, CDR1 SGHNT and CDR2 YYREEE (reference sequence). The CDR3 runs 16 residues. The CDR3 sequence: CASSLGGKIAKNIQYF. The DNA for the CDR3 is TGTGCCAGCAGCTTAGGAGGAAAAATAGCCAAAAACATTCAGTACTTC.

The sample holds many counts of this clone. The chain joins TRBV9 to TRBJ2-7, with D perhaps TRBD2 (6 bases). The CDR3 covers 15 residues. Germline CDR1 reads SGDLS; CDR2 reads YYNGEE. Between the trimmed V and J ends, which lost 4 bases and 4 bases, there was a span of 18 bases. The CDR3 loop is CASSPTGGFGYEQYF. DNA of the CDR3: TGTGCCAGCAGCCCGACCGGGGGTTTTGGGTACGAGCAGTACTTC.

This chain links TRBV29-1 with TRBJ2-7, with TRBD1 matching 9 bases. CDR1 and CDR2 from the germline V gene are SQVTM and ANQGSEA. J lost 6 bases, V lost 7 bases, and 10 bases had no gene match. The CDR3 has 13 amino acids. The chain's CDR3 is CSAKTGGMGEQYF. CDR3 nucleotide sequence: TGCAGCGCAAAGACAGGGGGAATGGGCGAGCAGTACTTC.

This clone was counted between two and nine times. The chain combines TRBV21-1 with TRBJ2-7; the D segment call TRBD1 is taken from the table without a DNA check. TRBV21-1 is a listed pseudogene. The CDR3 totals 16 residues. Written as DNA, the CDR3 is TGTGCCAGCAGCAACATAGGGGACAGGGGGTTCTACGAGCAGTACTTC. This sequence encodes CASSNIGDRGFYEQYF.

The chain is built from TRBV5-1 and TRBJ2-1; D is perhaps TRBD2 (5 bases). V was shortened by 3 bases and J by 0 bases, with 10 bases between the two germline ends. Per germline, CDR1 SGHRS and CDR2 YFSETQ. The CDR3 runs 15 residues. The CDR3 DNA sequence: TGCGCCAGCAGCTCCGCCGCGGGCTCCTACAATGAGCAGTTCTTC. Protein product: CASSSAAGSYNEQFF.

The V and J genes are TRBV12-3 or TRBV12-4 and TRBJ2-7; a possible D gene is TRBD1 (6 bases). V gave up 4 bases and J gave up 5 bases, with 6 bases separating them. The CDR3 covers 11 residues. As DNA, the CDR3 is TGTGCCAGCAGTTACAGGGACGAGCAGTACTTC. The encoded protein is CASSYRDEQYF.

This chain uses TRBV7-2 with TRBJ2-3, with TRBD2 identical over 8 bases. J was trimmed by 0 bases and V by 2 bases; bases with no gene match: 1. Looked up from germline, CDR1 is SGHTA and CDR2 is FQGNSA. CDR3 size: 15 residues. CDR3 bases: TGTGCCAGCAGCTTACTAGCGGGTAGCACAGATACGCAGTATTTT. It specifies CASSLLAGSTDTQYF.

The chain links TRBV9 to TRBJ1-1; D uncertain. The CDR3 loop spans 12 amino acids. Between the trimmed V and J ends, which lost 2 bases and 7 bases, there was a span of 9 bases. Germline V lookup: CDR1 SGDLS, CDR2 YYNGEE. The CDR3 sequence is CASSVNEGEAFF. Here the CDR3 DNA reads TGTGCCAGCAGCGTCAACGAGGGTGAAGCTTTCTTT.

This chain links TRBV7-6 with TRBJ2-1, with a possible D match to TRBD2 (7 bases). V was cut by 5 bases and J by 6 bases, with 26 bases left in between. Per the germline V gene, CDR1 is SGHVS and CDR2 is FNYEAQ. The CDR3 runs to 18 residues. The CDR3 loop reads CASSVRRGGAGVGNEQFF. CDR3 in DNA: TGTGCCAGCAGCGTTAGGAGGGGGGGGGCGGGCGTCGGCAATGAGCAGTTCTTC.

The chain carries TRBV4-1 and TRBJ2-2, with 7 bases identical to TRBD2. The CDR3 extends over 17 amino acids. J lost 1 base, V lost 3 bases, and 8 bases had no gene match. Germline CDR1 and CDR2: MGHRA and YSYEKL. The CDR3 spells CASSQGLWGGNTGELFF. As DNA, the CDR3 is TGCGCCAGCAGCCAGGGACTTTGGGGGGGGAACACCGGGGAGCTGTTTTTT.

This clone appeared once. The chain combines TRBV10-3 with TRBJ1-2; TRBD1 aligns across 7 bases. Germline CDR1 is ENHRY and CDR2 is SYGVKD. This CDR3 spans 14 amino acids. With 2 bases clipped from V and 8 bases from J, the junction kept 8 bases outside the gene matches. The CDR3: CAISEVDRAGGYTF. For the CDR3, the DNA is TGTGCCATCAGTGAGGTCGACAGGGCTGGAGGCTACACCTTC.

The V gene is TRBV7-9, the J gene TRBJ2-7, with D maybe TRBD1 (5 bases). The length of the CDR3 is 15 residues. Germline V gene sequence: CDR1 SEHNR, CDR2 FQNEAQ (reference sequence). V was clipped by 5 bases and J by 4 bases, with 18 bases between them. CDR3: CASSGVSQGAYEQYF. CDR3 nucleotide sequence: TGTGCCAGCAGCGGAGTATCTCAAGGGGCTTACGAGCAGTACTTC.

V is TRBV7-9 and J is TRBJ1-2; unclear D gene. Trimming stripped 0 bases from V and 7 bases from J, with 12 bases between. The CDR3 spans 14 residues. Germline V lookup: CDR1 SEHNR, CDR2 FQNEAQ (reference sequence). The CDR3 protein is CASSLAAGISGYTF. As DNA, the CDR3 is TGTGCCAGCAGCTTAGCCGCGGGGATCAGTGGCTACACCTTC.

The chain uses TRBV4-1 and TRBJ2-4; TRBD2 matches 7 bases. With V trimmed by 3 bases and J by 5 bases, 7 bases remained unmatched. The CDR3 consists of 15 residues. Germline-derived CDR1 and CDR2 are MGHRA and YSYEKL. DNA of the CDR3: TGCGCCAGCAGCCACCCCCCTGCGGGGGAAAACATTCAGTACTTC. Residues: CASSHPPAGENIQYF.

This chain joins TRBV5-1 and TRBJ1-3, with D unclear. V lost 0 bases to trimming and J lost 7 bases, with 17 bases between them. In germline, CDR1 is SGHRS, CDR2 YFSETQ. The CDR3 extends over 16 amino acids. CDR3: CASSLGVPPGVNTIYF. CDR3 DNA: TGCGCCAGCAGCTTGGGCGTACCACCGGGAGTCAACACCATATATTTT. Drawing the rest from reference TRBV5-1 and TRBJ1-3, the complete variable domain is KAGVTQTPRYLIKTRGQQVTLSCSPISGHRSVSWYQQTPGQGLQFLFEYFSETQRNKGNFPGRFSGRQFSNSRSEMNVSTLELGDSALYLCASSLGVPPGVNTIYFGEGSWLTVV.

J is TRBJ1-1 and V is TRBV6-5, with D unresolved. This CDR3 region has 13 residues. V was cut by 2 bases and J by 0 bases, with 4 bases left in between. CDR1 and CDR2 (germline): MNHEY, SVGAGI. CDR3 protein: CASSYGMNTEAFF. The CDR3, as DNA: TGTGCCAGCAGTTACGGCATGAACACTGAAGCTTTCTTT.

This clone was seen a single time. The chain has TRBV6-6 and TRBJ2-1; the D is unclear. The CDR3 is 14 residues long. V gave up 2 bases and J gave up 7 bases, with 12 bases separating them. The germline V gene encodes CDR1 MNHNY and CDR2 SVGAGI (reference sequence). In DNA form, the CDR3 reads TGTGCCAGCAGTTACCGTCCCGTTACAAATGAGCAGTTCTTC. This sequence encodes CASSYRPVTNEQFF.

The chain recombines TRBV5-6 with TRBJ2-3; 7 nucleotides match TRBD1. The CDR3 runs 15 residues. Looked up from germline, CDR1 is SGHDT and CDR2 is YYEEEE. The V gene end was trimmed by 2 bases and the J gene end by 5 bases; junction bases not matched to a gene: 8. In nucleotides, the CDR3 is TGTGCCAGCAGCTTAGGGAGACAGGGAATAGATACGCAGTATTTT. Its translation is CASSLGRQGIDTQYF.

As regards this clone: In the same sample, other DNA sequences code for this CDR3. The CDR3 is CASSIWGGNTEAFF. In nucleotides, the CDR3 is TGTGCCAGTAGTATATGGGGGGGGAACACTGAAGCTTTCTTT. The V gene is TRBV19, the J gene TRBJ1-1; weak D call: TRBD1 (5 bases). The CDR3 is made up of 14 amino acids. In germline, CDR1 is LNHDA, CDR2 SQIVND (reference sequence). The V end was cut by 2 bases, the J end by 1 base, with 8 bases between.

The J gene is TRBJ2-3, the V gene TRBV12-5, with D possibly matching TRBD2 (5 bases). CDR1 and CDR2 (germline): LGHNT, FRNRAP. V lost 2 bases, J lost 0 bases, and 12 bases lay in between. This CDR3 is 16 amino acids long. The CDR3 nucleotides read TGTGCTAGTGGTTTGAGGCTAGCCGAGAGCACAGATACGCAGTATTTT. Translating it yields CASGLRLAESTDTQYF. Complete variable domain (other parts from reference TRBV12-5 and TRBJ2-3): DARVTQTPRHKVTEMGQEVTMRCQPILGHNTVFWYRQTMMQGLELLAYFRNRAPLDDSGMPKDRFSAEMPDATLATLKIQPSEPRDSAVYFCASGLRLAESTDTQYFGPGTRLTVL.

This rearrangement joins TRBV4-2 to TRBJ1-6; D is ambiguous. Germline V gene sequence: CDR1 LGHNA, CDR2 YNFKEQ. Trimming took 1 base from V and 7 from J, leaving 11 bases between them. The CDR3 covers 15 residues. CDR3 amino acids: CASSQARSTNSPLHF. The CDR3 DNA is TGTGCCAGCAGCCAAGCCCGGAGTACCAATTCACCCCTCCACTTT.